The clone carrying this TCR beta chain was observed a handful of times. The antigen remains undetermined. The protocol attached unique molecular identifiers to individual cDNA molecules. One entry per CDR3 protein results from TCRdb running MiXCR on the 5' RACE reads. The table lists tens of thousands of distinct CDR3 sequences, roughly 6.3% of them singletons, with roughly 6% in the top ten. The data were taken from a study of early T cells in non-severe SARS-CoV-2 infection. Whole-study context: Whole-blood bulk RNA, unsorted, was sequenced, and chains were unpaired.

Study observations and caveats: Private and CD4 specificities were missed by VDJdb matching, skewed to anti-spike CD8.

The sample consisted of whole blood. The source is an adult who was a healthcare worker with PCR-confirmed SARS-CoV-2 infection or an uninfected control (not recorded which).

The CDR3: CASSLRREETQYF. The CDR3, as DNA: TGTGCCAGCAGTTTACGCAGGGAAGAGACCCAGTACTTC. This chain joins TRBV27 and TRBJ2-5; D is perhaps TRBD1 (5 bases). Germline lookup yields CDR1 MNHEY and CDR2 SMNVEV (reference sequence). The CDR3 covers 13 residues. Trimming pared 2 bases from V and 3 bases from J, leaving 7 bases between.